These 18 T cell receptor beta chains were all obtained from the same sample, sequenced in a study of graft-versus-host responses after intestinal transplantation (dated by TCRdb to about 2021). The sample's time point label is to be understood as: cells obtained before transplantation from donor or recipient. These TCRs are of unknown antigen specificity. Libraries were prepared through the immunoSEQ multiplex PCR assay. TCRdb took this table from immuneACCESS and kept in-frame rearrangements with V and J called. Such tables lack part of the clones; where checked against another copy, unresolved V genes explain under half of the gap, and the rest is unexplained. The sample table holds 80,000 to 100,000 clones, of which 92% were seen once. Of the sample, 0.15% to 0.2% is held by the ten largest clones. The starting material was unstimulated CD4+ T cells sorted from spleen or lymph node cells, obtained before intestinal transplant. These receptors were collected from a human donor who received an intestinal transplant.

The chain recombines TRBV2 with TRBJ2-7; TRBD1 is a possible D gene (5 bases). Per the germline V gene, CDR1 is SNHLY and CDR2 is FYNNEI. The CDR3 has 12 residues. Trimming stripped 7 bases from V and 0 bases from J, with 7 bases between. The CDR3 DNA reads TGTGCCAGCACCCAGGGCTCCTACGAGCAGTACTTC. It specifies CASTQGSYEQYF.

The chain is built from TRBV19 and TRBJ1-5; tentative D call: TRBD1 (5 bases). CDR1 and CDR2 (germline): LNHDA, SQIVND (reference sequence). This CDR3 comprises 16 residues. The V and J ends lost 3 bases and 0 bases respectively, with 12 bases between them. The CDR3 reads CASSIAGVYSNQPQHF. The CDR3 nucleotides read TGTGCCAGTAGTATCGCGGGGGTCTATAGCAATCAGCCCCAGCATTTT.

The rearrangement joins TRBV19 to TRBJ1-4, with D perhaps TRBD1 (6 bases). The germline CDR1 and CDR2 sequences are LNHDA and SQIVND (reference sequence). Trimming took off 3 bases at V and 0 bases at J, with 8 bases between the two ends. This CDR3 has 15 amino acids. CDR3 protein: CASSMGQATNEKLFF. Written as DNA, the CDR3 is TGTGCCAGTAGTATGGGACAAGCAACTAATGAAAAACTGTTTTTT.

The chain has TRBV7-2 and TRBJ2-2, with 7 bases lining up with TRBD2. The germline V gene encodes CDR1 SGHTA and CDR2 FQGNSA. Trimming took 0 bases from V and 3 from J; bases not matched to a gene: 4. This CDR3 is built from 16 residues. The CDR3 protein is CASSLARGSYTGELFF. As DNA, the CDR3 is TGTGCCAGCAGCTTAGCGCGGGGGTCGTACACCGGGGAGCTGTTTTTT.

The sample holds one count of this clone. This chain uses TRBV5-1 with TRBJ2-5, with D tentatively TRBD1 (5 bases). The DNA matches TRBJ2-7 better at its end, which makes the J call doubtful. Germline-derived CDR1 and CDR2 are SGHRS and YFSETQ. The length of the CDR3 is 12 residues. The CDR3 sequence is CASSYQGDEQYF. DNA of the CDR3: TGCGCCAGCAGTTACCAGGGCGACGAGCAGTACTTC.

The CDR3 region has the DNA TGCGCCAGCCAAGCGGCCCTTAGCGGGAACAATGAGCAGTTCTTC. Encoded protein: CASQAALSGNNEQFF. J is TRBJ2-1 and V is TRBV5-1, with 8 bases matching TRBD2. This CDR3 has 15 residues. Germline-derived CDR1 and CDR2 are SGHRS and YFSETQ. V shed 7 bases and J 5 bases; nucleotides not matched to a gene: 11.

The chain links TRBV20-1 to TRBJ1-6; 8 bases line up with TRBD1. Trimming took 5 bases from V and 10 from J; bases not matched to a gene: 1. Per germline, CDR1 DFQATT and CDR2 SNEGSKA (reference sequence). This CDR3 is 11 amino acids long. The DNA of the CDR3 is TGCAGTGCTGGACAGGGCTCACCCCTCCACTTT. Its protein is CSAGQGSPLHF.

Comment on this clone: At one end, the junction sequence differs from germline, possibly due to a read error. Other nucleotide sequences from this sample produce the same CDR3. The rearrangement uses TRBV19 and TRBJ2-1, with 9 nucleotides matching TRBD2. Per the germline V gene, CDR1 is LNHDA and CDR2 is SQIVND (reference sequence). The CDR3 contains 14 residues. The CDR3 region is CASSMREGYNEQFF. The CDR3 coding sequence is TGCGCCAGTAGTATGCGGGAGGGATACAATGAGCAGTTCTTC.

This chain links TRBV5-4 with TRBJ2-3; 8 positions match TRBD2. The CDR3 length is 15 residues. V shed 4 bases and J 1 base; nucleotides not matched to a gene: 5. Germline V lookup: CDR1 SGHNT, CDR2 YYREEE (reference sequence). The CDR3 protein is CASSPSGGGTDTQYF. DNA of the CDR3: TGTGCCAGCAGCCCCAGCGGGGGCGGCACAGATACGCAGTATTTT.

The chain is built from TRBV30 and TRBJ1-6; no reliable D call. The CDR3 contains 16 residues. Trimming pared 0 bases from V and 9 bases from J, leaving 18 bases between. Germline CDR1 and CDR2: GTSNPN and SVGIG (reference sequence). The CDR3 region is CAWSVAGNTRGSPLHF. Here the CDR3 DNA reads TGTGCCTGGAGTGTAGCCGGCAATACTAGAGGTTCACCCCTCCACTTT.

The CDR3 DNA is TGCGCCAGCAGCTCCACAATAGCGGGGGGGCCCTACGAGCAGTACTTC. Translating gives CASSSTIAGGPYEQYF. V is TRBV5-1 and J is TRBJ2-7, with 11 bases lining up with TRBD2. V dropped 3 bases and J dropped 2; count of bases not matched to a gene: 7. CDR3 length: 16 residues. CDR1 and CDR2 from the germline V gene are SGHRS and YFSETQ.

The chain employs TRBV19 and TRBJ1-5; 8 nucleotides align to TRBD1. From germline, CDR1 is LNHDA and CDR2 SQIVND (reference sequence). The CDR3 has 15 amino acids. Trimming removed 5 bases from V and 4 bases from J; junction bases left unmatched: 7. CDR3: CASSPDRAGNQPQHF. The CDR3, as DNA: TGTGCCAGTAGTCCGGACAGGGCGGGAAATCAGCCCCAGCATTTT.

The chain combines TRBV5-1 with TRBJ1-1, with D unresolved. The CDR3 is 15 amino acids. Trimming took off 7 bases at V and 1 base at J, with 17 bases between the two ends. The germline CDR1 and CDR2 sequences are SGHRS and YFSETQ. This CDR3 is CASAKADAGNTEAFF. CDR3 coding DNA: TGCGCCAGCGCCAAGGCTGACGCAGGGAACACTGAAGCTTTCTTT. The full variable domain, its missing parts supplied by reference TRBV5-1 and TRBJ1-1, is KAGVTQTPRYLIKTRGQQVTLSCSPISGHRSVSWYQQTPGQGLQFLFEYFSETQRNKGNFPGRFSGRQFSNSRSEMNVSTLELGDSALYLCASAKADAGNTEAFFGQGTRLTVV.

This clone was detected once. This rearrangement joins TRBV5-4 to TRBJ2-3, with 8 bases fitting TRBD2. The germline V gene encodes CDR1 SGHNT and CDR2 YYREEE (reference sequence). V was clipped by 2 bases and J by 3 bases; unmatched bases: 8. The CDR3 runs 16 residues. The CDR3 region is CASSFLDSGDTDTQYF. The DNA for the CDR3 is TGTGCCAGCAGCTTCCTGGATAGCGGGGATACAGATACGCAGTATTTT. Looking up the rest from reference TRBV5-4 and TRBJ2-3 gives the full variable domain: ETGVTQSPTHLIKTRGQQVTLRCSSQSGHNTVSWYQQALGQGPQFIFQYYREEENGRGNFPPRFSGLQFPNYSSELNVNALELDDSALYLCASSFLDSGDTDTQYFGPGTRLTVL.

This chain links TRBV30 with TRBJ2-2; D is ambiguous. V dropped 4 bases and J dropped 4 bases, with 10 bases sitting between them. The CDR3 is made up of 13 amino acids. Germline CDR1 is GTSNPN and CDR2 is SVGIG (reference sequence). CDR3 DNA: TGTGCCTGGAACTTAGGCGGCACCGGGGAGCTGTTTTTT. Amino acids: CAWNLGGTGELFF.

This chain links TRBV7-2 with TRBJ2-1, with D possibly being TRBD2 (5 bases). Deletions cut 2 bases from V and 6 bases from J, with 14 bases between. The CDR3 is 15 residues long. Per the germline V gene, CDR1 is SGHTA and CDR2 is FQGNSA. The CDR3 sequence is CASSLRGRLINEQFF. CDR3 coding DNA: TGTGCCAGCAGCTTAAGAGGGCGCCTAATCAATGAGCAGTTCTTC.

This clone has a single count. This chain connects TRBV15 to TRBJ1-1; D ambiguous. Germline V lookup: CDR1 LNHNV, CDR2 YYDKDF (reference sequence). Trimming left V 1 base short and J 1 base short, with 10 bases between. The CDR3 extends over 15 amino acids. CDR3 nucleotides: TGTGCCACCAGCAGAGTCGCCTCAGGGAACACTGAAGCTTTCTTT. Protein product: CATSRVASGNTEAFF.

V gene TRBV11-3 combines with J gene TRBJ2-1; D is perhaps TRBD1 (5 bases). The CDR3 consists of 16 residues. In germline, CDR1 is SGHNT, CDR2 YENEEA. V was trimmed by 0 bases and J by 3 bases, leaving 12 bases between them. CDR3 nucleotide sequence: TGTGCCAGCAGCTTAGAAGGGGCGCGAGGCTACAATGAGCAGTTCTTC. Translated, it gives CASSLEGARGYNEQFF.